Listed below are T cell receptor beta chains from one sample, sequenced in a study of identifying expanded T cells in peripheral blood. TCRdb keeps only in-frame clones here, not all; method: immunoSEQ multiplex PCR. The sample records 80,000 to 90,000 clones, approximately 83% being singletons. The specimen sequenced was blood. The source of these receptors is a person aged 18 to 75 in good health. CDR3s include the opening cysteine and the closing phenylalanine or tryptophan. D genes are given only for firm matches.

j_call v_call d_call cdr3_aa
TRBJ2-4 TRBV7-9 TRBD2 CASSRSGGPFQYF
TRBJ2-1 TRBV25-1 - CASSASSLSYNEQFF
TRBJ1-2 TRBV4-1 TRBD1 CASSRRLGTGVHGYTF
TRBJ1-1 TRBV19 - CASSIGGSEAFF
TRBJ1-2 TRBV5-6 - CASSWDQKGGYTF
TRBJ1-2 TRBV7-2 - CASSLGGGQGYGYTF
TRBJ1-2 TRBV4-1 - CASSQARGPLYGYTF
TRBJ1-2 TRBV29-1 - CSALTNQAGNGYTF
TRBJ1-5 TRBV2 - CASSTTAIGNQPQHF
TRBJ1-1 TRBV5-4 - CASSHWTENTEAFF
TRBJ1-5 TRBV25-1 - CASSASGVRGNQPQHF
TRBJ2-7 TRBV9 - CASSVDSTYEQYF
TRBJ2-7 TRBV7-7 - CASSPDGYEQYF
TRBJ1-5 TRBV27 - CASSWGGSQPQHF
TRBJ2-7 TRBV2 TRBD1 CASTGGPYEQYF
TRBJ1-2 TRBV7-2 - CASSSAGTSLIGYTF
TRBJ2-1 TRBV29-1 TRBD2 CSVSDPRLAGARNEQFF
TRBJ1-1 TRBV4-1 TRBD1 CASSRSRDRDLTEAFF
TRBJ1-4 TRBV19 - CASRGRGTNEKLFF
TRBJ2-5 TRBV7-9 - CASSFDWETQYF
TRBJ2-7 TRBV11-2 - CASSPPLGGLSYEQYF
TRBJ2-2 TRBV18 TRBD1 CASATGYTGELFF
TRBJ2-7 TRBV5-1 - CASTSQRLVEEQYF
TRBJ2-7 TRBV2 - CASSQQGTYEQYF
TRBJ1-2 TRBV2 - CASTLIYGYTF
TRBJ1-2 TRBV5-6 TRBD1 CASSRTGMYGYTF
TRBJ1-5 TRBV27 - CASSLSGQLNQPQHF
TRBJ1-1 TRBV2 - CASRDGETEAFF
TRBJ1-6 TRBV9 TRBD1 CASSGGGSPLHF
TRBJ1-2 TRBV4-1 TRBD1 CASSQDPRQGVSGYTF
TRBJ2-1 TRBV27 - CASSWTESSYNEQFF